This entry concerns a single TCR beta chain. Antigen unknown. The record originates from a study of shared clonotypes between healthy human individuals. Study-level findings and limits: Generation of non-shared clonotypes was less probable than generation of clonotypes shared by all four donors.

Positive CCR7 selection of CD45RO-negative cells yielded the naive CD8 cells, and terminally differentiated effector memory CD45RA+ cells were excluded. Among the donors, all were Caucasian adults who lived in Nashville, Tennessee. The test was conducted at deep level. The assay was immunoSEQ multiplex PCR, and TCRdb's table has in-frame clones only and misses some. The repertoire has around 2.1 million clones, more than 85% of them found once; the top ten carry approximately 1.7%. V gave up 5 bases and J gave up 10 bases; unmatched junction bases: 11. The V gene's germline CDR1 is LNHNV and CDR2 YYDKDF (reference sequence). This CDR3 is built from 14 residues.

The gene calls are TRBV15 and TRBJ2-1; 7 bases are shared with TRBD2. The sequencing input was naive CD8+ T cells from PBMCs. This receptor was taken from a man aged 18 to 35 in good health. Some clones in this sample may be carry-over from other donors' samples. CDR3 nucleotides: TGTGCCACCAGCTATTTTGGGGAGGGGTGGGAGCAGTTCTTC. Translated, it gives CATSYFGEGWEQFF.